The sample holds a few counts of the clone carrying this T cell receptor (beta chain). The antigen is undetermined. TCRdb's table, derived via immunoSEQ multiplex PCR, lists solely in-frame clones and lacks some. Altogether 980,000 or so clones are present, 60% to 85% being singletons, with the ten largest covering roughly 1.5%. Partitioning of CD4+ cells yielded a CD45RA+ naive subset and a CD45RA-negative memory subset. V trimming: 5 bases; J trimming: 4 bases; junction bases outside the gene matches: 9. Germline assignment: CDR1 SGHNT and CDR2 YENEEA. This CDR3 region has 15 residues. The data belong to a study of shared clonotypes between healthy human individuals. General study results and limits: Larger estimated richness was generally seen in naive subsets than in memory subsets. The generation probabilities recorded for non-shared clonotypes fell below those of clonotypes shared by all four donors.

Sequencing was carried out using memory CD4+ T cells sorted from blood. As for subset: CD45RA-negative fraction. The rearrangement joins TRBV11-3 to TRBJ1-1, with 8 positions matching TRBD1. This TCR was recovered from a man younger than 35 in good health. CDR3: CASSAEGTGPTEAFF. For the CDR3, the DNA is TGTGCCAGCAGCGCGGAAGGGACAGGTCCCACTGAAGCTTTCTTT.